This T cell receptor beta chain derives from a study of shared clonotypes between healthy human individuals (dated by TCRdb to the early 2020s). In the study overall: The cohort included three men and two women between 18 and 49 years of age. Per donor, leukapheresis produced somewhere between about 0.85 and 9.5 billion PBMCs. The study deeply sequenced blood TCR repertoires of several healthy adults to estimate repertoire size and the extent of clonotype sharing between individuals. To increase sequencing depth and limit assay-specific biases, different laboratories used diverse techniques to prepare libraries and sequence TCR repertoires. Per donor, three plates each were used for CD4 naive and CD4 memory, two for CD8 naive, and one for CD8 memory.

Compared with the rest of its sample, this clone is large (0.1 to 1%). Its target antigen remains unknown. No much larger clonotype is one base removed from it; base qualities were not supplied. The donors were healthy, HIV-negative adults who had no recently reported acute infections or vaccinations. Every donor was a Caucasian adult living in Nashville, Tennessee, USA. CD8 memory samples were composed of magnetically selected CD45RO+ cells combined with CCR7-negative CD45RA+ effector memory (TemRA) cells. After blood collection by leukapheresis, PBMCs were isolated using Ficoll-Histopaque density gradient centrifugation and then cryopreserved in the vapor phase of liquid nitrogen. Analytical flow cytometry was used to check the purity and quantity of every magnetically sorted T cell population. From each sorted fraction, genomic DNA was isolated and quantified by UV absorbance on a Nanodrop 2000c.

Using the deep immunoSEQ assay, TCR CDR3 regions were amplified from genomic DNA by multiplex PCR. For each cell subset, the extracted genomic DNA was distributed evenly across all wells of several immunoSEQ 96-well plates, and each plate served as one replicate. Each replicate PCR for sorted subsets received around 210 ng genomic DNA, equal to 30,000 or so T cell genomes. The purified libraries were quantified using a Qubit 3.0 fluorometer, sized with a Bioanalyzer 2100, and then quantified again using the KAPA Library Quantification kit. Every immunoSEQ 96-well plate was sequenced on a separate single-read 150-cycle Illumina NextSeq 550 flow cell. The authors processed their data as follows. Because the immunoSEQ output included only junctional sequences and no quality scores, the filtering could not be the same as the filtering used for full-length reads. To assign V/J genes and CDR3, sequences were annotated using PyIR, a Python wrapper for IgBLAST v1.9, with IMGT germline references. Reads with weak V/J assignments (E-value above 1e-6), missing CDR3, stop codons, out-of-frame junctions, or ambiguous translated residues were removed. A V3J clonotype was defined by an identical inferred V gene, J gene, and CDR3 amino acid sequence. Percentage overlap between repertoires was calculated by dividing the number of shared unique clonotypes by the size of the smaller repertoire. Three approaches were used to assess repertoire richness: RTK rarefaction, the Chao1 estimator, and Recon v2.1 estimates of unobserved clonotypes. Generation probabilities for all TCRbeta clonotypes obtained by the gDNA method from a handful of donors were computed using OLGA. Here the immuneACCESS table is served through TCRdb, limited to in-frame sequences with V and J called. Missing clones are a known gap in these copies; in checked studies unresolved V genes cover under half, and the rest lacks a known reason. The V and J calls and clone size come from that table; D and trimming were worked out from the DNA. Counted in this sample were 95,000 to 120,000 clones; 55% to 70% of them appeared once. Around 25% of the sample is held by the ten biggest clonotypes.

What the work shows at the level of the full study, not this receptor alone: Pairwise subsampling led to the expectation that sequencing depth would affect the degree of clonotype sharing among donors. Around 5% of naive CD4, around 3.5% of naive CD8, around 2.3% of memory CD4, and 0.4% of memory CD8 clonotypes were shared across four donors. Sampling was limited to blood, and TCR repertoires in tissue likely differ from TCR repertoires in blood. Because the study included only a small number of donors, the genetic and exposure-history diversity represented was limited. Larger estimated clonotype richness was generally found for naive subsets than for memory subsets. Compared with non-shared clonotypes, the clonotypes found in all four sorted-subset donors had higher generation probabilities. Incomplete sequencing was indicated by rarefaction of sorted-subset datasets, despite the large sequencing depth.

The CDR3 covers 14 residues, taking in both the cysteine and the phenylalanine. The sequence is cut down to CDR3 DNA, 42 bases in frame from base 1. Based on the germline V gene, the CDR1 and CDR2 sequences are MRHNA and SNTAGT. V is trimmed back by 6 bases and J by 7 bases, and the junction contains 4 bases that no gene match accounts for. The V gene is TRBV6-4 and the J gene is TRBJ1-5; 12 middle bases align to TRBD1. The sequence came from a woman in her twenties or thirties in good health. The sample was memory CD8+ T cells sorted from blood. The sample's cell subset or site label is to be understood as: CD45RO+ cells pooled with CCR7-negative TemRA cells. The sequenced DNA: TGTGCCAGCAGGGCCGGGACAGGGGGCCAGCCCCAGCATTTT. The translation is CASRAGTGGQPQHF.